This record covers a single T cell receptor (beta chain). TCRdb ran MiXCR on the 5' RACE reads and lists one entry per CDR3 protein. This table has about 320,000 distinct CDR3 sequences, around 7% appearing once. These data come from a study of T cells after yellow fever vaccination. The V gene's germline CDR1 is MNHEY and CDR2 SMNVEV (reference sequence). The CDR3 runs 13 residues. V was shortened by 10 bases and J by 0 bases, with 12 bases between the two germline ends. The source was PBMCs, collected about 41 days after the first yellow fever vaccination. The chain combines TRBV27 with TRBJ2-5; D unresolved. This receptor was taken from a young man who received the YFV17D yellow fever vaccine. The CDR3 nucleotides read TGTGCCAACAAGTGGTGGTACCAAGAGACCCAGTACTTC. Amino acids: CANKWWYQETQYF.